This TCR beta chain originates from a study of blood T cell repertoires in COVID-19. This clone appeared once. After removal of 1 base from V and 3 bases from J, the junction contained 4 bases not matched to a gene. The CDR3 totals 16 residues. Germline V gives CDR1 MNHNS, CDR2 SASEGT. Method: immunoSEQ multiplex PCR; TCRdb's copy keeps in-frame clones and lacks some. The repertoire holds roughly 200,000 clones, with about 86% as singletons. V gene TRBV6-1 combines with J gene TRBJ1-5; 9 bases match TRBD1. The sample was peripheral blood. The source of this sequence is a man aged 18 to 29 with active or convalescent COVID-19. The CDR3 bases are TGTGCCAGCAGTGAAGACGGGACAGGGATCAATCAGCCCCAGCATTTT. Amino acids: CASSEDGTGINQPQHF.